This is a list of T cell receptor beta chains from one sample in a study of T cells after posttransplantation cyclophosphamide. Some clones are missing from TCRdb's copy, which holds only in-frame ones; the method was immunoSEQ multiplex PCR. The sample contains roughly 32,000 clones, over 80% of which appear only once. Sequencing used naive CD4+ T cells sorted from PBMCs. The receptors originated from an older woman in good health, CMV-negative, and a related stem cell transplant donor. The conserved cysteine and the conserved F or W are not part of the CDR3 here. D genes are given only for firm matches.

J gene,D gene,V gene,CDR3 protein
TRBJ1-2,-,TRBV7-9,ASSFSGNYGYT
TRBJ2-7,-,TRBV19,ASSIGLGGSEQY
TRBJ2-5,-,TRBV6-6,ASSYEVAETQY
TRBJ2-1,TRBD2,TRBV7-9,ASSLALAGAYNEQF
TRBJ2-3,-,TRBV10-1,ASSRGGVADTQY
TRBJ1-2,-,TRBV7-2,ASSPLAGSGYT
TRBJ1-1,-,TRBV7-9,ASSQKGGTEAF
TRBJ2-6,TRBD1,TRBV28,ASRLQGAGANVLT
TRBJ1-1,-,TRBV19,ASSPRDIWVVKAMNTEAF
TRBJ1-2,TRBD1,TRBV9,ASSDPGQGNERGYT
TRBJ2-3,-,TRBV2,ASLYEDTQY
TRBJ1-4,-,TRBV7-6,ASSSHRAVNEKLF
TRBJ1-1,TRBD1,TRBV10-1,ASSAQGKWPHTEAF
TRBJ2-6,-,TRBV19,ASNRYSGANVLT
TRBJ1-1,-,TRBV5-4,ASSLAPDSLNTEAF
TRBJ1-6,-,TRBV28,ASSSTDTQNSPLH
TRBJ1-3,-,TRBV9,ASSVASDTIY
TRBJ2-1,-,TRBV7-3,ASRESSYNEQF
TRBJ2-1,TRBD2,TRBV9,ASSMSGRVYNEQF
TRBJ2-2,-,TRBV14,ASSQDLRFGELF
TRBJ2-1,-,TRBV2,ASTYYNEQF
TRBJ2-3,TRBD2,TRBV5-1,ASSLSGTSGGDTQY
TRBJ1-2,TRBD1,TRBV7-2,ASSQPGQGGGYT
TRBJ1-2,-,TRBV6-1,ASSRVLYGYT
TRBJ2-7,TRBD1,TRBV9,ASSVSPRGQPLEQY
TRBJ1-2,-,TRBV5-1,ASSPDSSYGYT
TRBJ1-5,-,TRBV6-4,ASRVDQGNQPQH
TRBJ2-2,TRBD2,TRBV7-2,ASSSSGGVRGELF
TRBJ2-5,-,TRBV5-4,ASSFRVGETQY
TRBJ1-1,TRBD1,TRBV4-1,ASSPMGQGSTEAF
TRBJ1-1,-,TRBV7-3,ASSLDTLTEAF
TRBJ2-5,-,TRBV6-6,ASSGISETQY
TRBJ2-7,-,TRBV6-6,ASSYSAGRLHEQY
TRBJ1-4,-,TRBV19,ASSQTEPKMKKLF
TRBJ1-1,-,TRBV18,ASSTSPGGDTEAF
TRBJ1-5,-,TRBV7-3,ASSSRGDLKPQH
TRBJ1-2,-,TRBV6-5,ASRRGPTNYGYT